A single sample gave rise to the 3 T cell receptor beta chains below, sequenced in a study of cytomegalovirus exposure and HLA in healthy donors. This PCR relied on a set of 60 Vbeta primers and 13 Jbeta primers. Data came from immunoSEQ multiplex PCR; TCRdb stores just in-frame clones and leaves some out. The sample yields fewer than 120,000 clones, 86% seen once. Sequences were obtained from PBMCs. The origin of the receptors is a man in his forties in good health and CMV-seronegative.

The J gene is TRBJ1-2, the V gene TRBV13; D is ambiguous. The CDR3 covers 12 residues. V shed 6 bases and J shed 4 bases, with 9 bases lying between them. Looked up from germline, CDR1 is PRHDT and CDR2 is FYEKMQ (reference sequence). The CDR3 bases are TGTGCCAGCAGGCGGGATCCCTATGGCTACACCTTC. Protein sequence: CASRRDPYGYTF.

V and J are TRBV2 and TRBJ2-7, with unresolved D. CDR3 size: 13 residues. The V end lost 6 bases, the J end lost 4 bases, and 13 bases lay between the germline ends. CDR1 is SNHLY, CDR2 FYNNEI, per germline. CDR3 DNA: TGTGCCAGCAGGGAGTCAGAGGCGTACGAGCAGTACTTC. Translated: CASRESEAYEQYF. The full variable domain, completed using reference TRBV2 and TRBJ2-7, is EPEVTQTPSHQVTQMGQEVILRCVPISNHLYFYWYRQILGQKVEFLVSFYNNEISEKSEIFDDQFSVERPDGSNFTLKIRSTKLEDSAMYFCASRESEAYEQYFGPGTRLTVT.

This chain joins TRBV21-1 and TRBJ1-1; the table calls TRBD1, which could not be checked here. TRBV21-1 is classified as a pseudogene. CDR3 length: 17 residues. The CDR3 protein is CASSHEGLGQTVTEAFF. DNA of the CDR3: TGTGCCAGCTCCCATGAGGGCTTAGGACAGACGGTAACTGAAGCTTTCTTT.